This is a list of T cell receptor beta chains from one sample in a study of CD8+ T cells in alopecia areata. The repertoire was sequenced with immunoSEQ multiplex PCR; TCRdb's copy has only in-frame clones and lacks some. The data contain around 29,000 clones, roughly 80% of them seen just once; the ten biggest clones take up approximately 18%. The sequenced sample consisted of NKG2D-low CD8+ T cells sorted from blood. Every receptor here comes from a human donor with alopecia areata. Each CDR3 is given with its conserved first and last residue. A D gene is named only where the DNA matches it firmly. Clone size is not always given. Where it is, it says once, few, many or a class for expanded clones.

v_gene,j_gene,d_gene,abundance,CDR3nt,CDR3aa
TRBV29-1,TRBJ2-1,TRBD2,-,TGCAGCGTTGACGAATCGACTAGCGGGAGGGACAATGAGCAGTTCTTC,CSVDESTSGRDNEQFF
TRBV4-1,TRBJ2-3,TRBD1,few,TGCGCCAGCAGCCAAGATGTCCCCGGGACAGCCACAGATACGCAGTATTTT,CASSQDVPGTATDTQYF
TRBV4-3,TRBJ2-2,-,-,TGCGCCAGCAGCCCCCTAACCGGGGAGCTGTTTTTT,CASSPLTGELFF
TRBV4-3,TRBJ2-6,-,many,TGCGCCAGCAGCCAAGCATCGGGCGCGTCTGGGGCCAACGTCCTGACTTTC,CASSQASGASGANVLTF
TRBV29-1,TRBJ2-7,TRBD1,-,TGCAGCGGGCAGGGGGACGGCTACGAGCAGTACTTC,CSGQGDGYEQYF
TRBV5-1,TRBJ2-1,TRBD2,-,TGCGCCAGCAGCTTGCGAGCTAGCGGGAGGTCCTACAATGAGCAGTTCTTC,CASSLRASGRSYNEQFF
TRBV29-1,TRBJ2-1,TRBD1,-,TGCAGCGTTGAAGGTCTTCAGGGGGAGACTGAGCAGTTCTTC,CSVEGLQGETEQFF
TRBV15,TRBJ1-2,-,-,TGTGCCACCAGCAGCTTCGACAGAAGACCCTATGGCTACACCTTC,CATSSFDRRPYGYTF
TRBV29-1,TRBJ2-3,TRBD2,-,TGCAGCGTTGAGGCGGGAGGGCTGGATACGCAGTATTTT,CSVEAGGLDTQYF
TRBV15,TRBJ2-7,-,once,TGTGCCACCAGCGTTGATAACTACGAGCAGTACTTC,CATSVDNYEQYF
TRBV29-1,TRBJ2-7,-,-,TGCAGCGTTGAGGGTCCCCAAGTCGAGCAGTACTTC,CSVEGPQVEQYF
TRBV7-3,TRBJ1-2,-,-,TGTGCCAGCAGCTTAGGGGTCGGGTATGGCTACACCTTC,CASSLGVGYGYTF
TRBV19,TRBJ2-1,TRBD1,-,TGTGCCACCAGCACAGGGGGCCTCAATGAGCAGTTCTTC,CATSTGGLNEQFF
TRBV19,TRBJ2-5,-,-,TGTGCCAGTGGAGAAGAGACCCAGTACTTC,CASGEETQYF
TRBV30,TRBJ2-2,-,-,TGTGCCTGGGGCACGATCACCGGGGAGCTGTTTTTT,CAWGTITGELFF
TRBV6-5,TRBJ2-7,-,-,TGTGCCAGCACCACCGACAGTACCTCCTACGAGCAGTACTTC,CASTTDSTSYEQYF
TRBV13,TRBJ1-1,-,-,TGTGCCAGCAGCTTAGGAGGGTCTGAAGCTTTCTTT,CASSLGGSEAFF